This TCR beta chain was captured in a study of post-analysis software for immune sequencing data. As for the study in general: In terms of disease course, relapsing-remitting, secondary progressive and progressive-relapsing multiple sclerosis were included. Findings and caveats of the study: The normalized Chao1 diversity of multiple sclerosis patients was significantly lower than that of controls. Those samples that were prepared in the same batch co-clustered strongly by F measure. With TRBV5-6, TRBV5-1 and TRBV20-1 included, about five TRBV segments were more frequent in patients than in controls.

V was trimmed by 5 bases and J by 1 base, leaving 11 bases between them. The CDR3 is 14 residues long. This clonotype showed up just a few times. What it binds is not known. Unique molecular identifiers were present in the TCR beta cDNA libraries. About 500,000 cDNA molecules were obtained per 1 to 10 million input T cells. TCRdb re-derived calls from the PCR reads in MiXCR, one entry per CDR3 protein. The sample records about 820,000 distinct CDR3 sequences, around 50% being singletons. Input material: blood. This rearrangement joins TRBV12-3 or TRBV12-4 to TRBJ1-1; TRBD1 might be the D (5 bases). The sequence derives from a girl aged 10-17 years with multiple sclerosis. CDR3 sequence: CASSPGAGNTEAFF. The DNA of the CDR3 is TGTGCCAGCAGTCCCGGGGCGGGGAACACTGAAGCTTTCTTT.